This TCR beta chain came from a study of OX40 agonist ivuxolimab in advanced cancers. Study results and limitations: Expansion of clones was among the lowest in partial responders at 0.1-3.0 mg/kg. Researchers did not establish what antigens the expanded peripheral T cells target. In a subset of nonresponders, normalized T-cell clonal expansion was also low.

V was cut by 3 bases and J by 10 bases, with 21 bases left in between. The germline CDR1 and CDR2 sequences are MNHEY and SVGAGI. This CDR3 comprises 15 residues. Cycle 7 day 1, cycle 4 day 1, and baseline were the timepoints at which blood was sampled. As regards this clone: Antigen: not known.

Method: immunoSEQ multiplex PCR; TCRdb's copy keeps in-frame clones and lacks some. The sample holds around 38,000 clones, approximately 80% seen once. The source of this sequence is an adult with an advanced solid tumor such as melanoma, head and neck, liver or kidney cancer. Sample: CD4+ or CD8+ T cells sorted from blood, taken in a trial of the OX40 agonist ivuxolimab. The chain employs TRBV6-5 and TRBJ1-1; D might be TRBD1 (5 bases). CDR3 coding DNA: TGTGCCAGCAGTTATGATCCGGGGCAACGCGGGGTAGCTTTCTTT. This codes for CASSYDPGQRGVAFF.